This TCR beta chain was sequenced during a study of T cells in localized non-small cell lung cancer. Assay: immunoSEQ multiplex PCR; the TCRdb copy retains only in-frame clones and omits some. The sample holds roughly 40,000 clones, around 81% seen once. The CDR3 sequence is 16 residues long. Between the trimmed V and J ends, which lost 3 bases and 6 bases, there was a span of 20 bases. Germline V gene sequence: CDR1 MNHNS, CDR2 SASEGT. This clone was detected only once. The sequences come from peripheral blood mononuclear cells, collected before any cancer treatment. The V and J genes are TRBV6-1 and TRBJ1-1; D gene ambiguous. This clonotype was obtained from a male donor older than 55 with stage II lung adenocarcinoma. The chain's CDR3 is CASSDRRLVVSAEAFF. DNA for the CDR3: TGTGCCAGCAGTGATAGAAGGCTGGTAGTTAGCGCTGAAGCTTTCTTT.